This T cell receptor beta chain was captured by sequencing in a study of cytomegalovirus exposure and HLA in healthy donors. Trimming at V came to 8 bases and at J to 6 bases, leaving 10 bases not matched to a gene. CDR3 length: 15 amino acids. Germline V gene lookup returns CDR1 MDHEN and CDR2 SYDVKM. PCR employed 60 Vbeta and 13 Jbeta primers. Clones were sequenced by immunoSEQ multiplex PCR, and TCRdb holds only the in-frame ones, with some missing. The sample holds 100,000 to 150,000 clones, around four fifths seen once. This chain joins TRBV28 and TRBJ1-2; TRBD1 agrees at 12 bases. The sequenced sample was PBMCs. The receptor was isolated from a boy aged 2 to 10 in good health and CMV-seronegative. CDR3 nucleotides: TGTGCCAGCGTTATCGGGACAGGGGGCTTGAATGGCTACACCTTC. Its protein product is CASVIGTGGLNGYTF.